This T cell receptor beta chain was sequenced in a study of shared clonotypes between healthy human individuals. This table comes from immunoSEQ multiplex PCR, and its TCRdb copy is limited to in-frame clones, with some not included. This repertoire shows 950,000 to 1,300,000 clones, 60% to 80% found once; its top ten account for roughly 1.5%. The TCR was taken from a man between 18 and 29 years old in good health. The sample comprised memory CD4+ T cells sorted from blood. Stated subset: CD45RA-negative fraction.

CDR3 sequence reads: CAIRTSGYNEQFF. The CDR3 coding sequence is TGTGCCATCCGGACTAGCGGTTACAATGAGCAGTTCTTC. This sequence joins TRBV28 and TRBJ2-1; 10 bases line up with TRBD2. Germline V gene data show CDR1 as MDHEN and CDR2 as SYDVKM. The CDR3 runs 13 residues. J was trimmed by 4 bases and V by 10 bases; bases with no gene match: 4.